This T cell receptor (beta chain) was sequenced during a study of OX40 agonist ivuxolimab in advanced cancers. Study conclusions and caveats: By week 6 at 0.1 to 3.0 mg/kg, blood CD4+ and CD8+ T cells had expanded clonally.

The ends were cut back, 1 base at V and 3 bases at J, with 10 bases in the middle. Germline V gives CDR1 SGHTA, CDR2 FQGNSA. The CDR3 consists of 14 residues. Of note for this clone: Its antigen is undetermined.

Libraries were prepared by immunoSEQ multiplex PCR; TCRdb keeps only in-frame clonotypes and omits some of them. The table shows tens of thousands of clones, with around nine tenths occurring only once. If patients had autoimmune disease history or systemic immunosuppression, they were excluded. This chain connects TRBV7-2 to TRBJ2-7; D gene uncertain. This specimen was CD4+ or CD8+ T cells sorted from blood, taken in a trial of the OX40 agonist ivuxolimab. This TCR was recovered from an adult with an advanced solid tumor such as melanoma, head and neck, liver or kidney cancer. The CDR3 sequence is CASSLVQVYYEQYF. CDR3 bases: TGTGCCAGCAGCTTAGTGCAGGTTTACTACGAGCAGTACTTC. Full variable domain (remainder filled in from reference TRBV7-2 and TRBJ2-7): GAGVSQSPSNKVTEKGKDVELRCDPISGHTALYWYRQSLGQGLEFLIYFQGNSAPDKSGLPSDRFSAERTGGSVSTLTIQRTQQEDSAVYLCASSLVQVYYEQYFGPGTRLTVT.